Listed here are 4 T cell receptor beta chains from one sample, sequenced in a study of early stage breast cancer tumors. The protocol was immunoSEQ multiplex PCR, while the TCRdb copy is restricted to in-frame clones and leaves out a portion. Of 23,000 or so clones listed, about two thirds are singletons. Sequencing was performed on breast tumor tissue. These receptor sequences come from a person aged 55-75 years with breast cancer.

There are a few counts of this clone. The V call is TRBV29-1, the J call TRBJ1-1; TRBD1 agrees at 7 bases. Germline loops: CDR1 SQVTM, CDR2 ANQGSEA. The CDR3 is 13 residues long. After removal of 4 bases from V and 7 bases from J, the junction contained 9 bases not matched to a gene. Here the CDR3 reads CSVVNRGNGEAFF. The CDR3 DNA reads TGCAGCGTTGTCAACAGGGGCAACGGTGAAGCTTTCTTT.

The chain recombines TRBV7-2 with TRBJ2-3, with D unresolved. V gave up 4 bases and J gave up 0 bases, with 14 bases separating them. Looked up from germline, CDR1 is SGHTA and CDR2 is FQGNSA. The CDR3 covers 16 residues. The CDR3 sequence is CASSSDYWSSTDTQYF. The DNA of the CDR3 is TGTGCCAGCAGCTCCGATTACTGGTCTAGCACAGATACGCAGTATTTT.

The V call is TRBV5-1, the J call TRBJ2-7; D remains ambiguous. Germline V CDR1 and CDR2: SGHRS, YFSETQ. The CDR3 covers 12 residues. V was pared by 4 bases and J by 6 bases, with 11 bases between. The CDR3, as DNA: TGCGCCAGCAGCCAAGAACCCAGCGAGCAGTACTTC. Translating it yields CASSQEPSEQYF.

The chain carries TRBV9 and TRBJ2-1; 7 nucleotides line up with TRBD2. CDR1 is SGDLS, CDR2 YYNGEE, per germline. The length of the CDR3 is 17 residues. Losses at the gene ends were 0 bases for V and 2 bases for J; bases not matched to a gene: 8. This CDR3 is CASSVDPGGAPYNEQFF. The CDR3 DNA follows: TGTGCCAGCAGCGTAGATCCGGGAGGAGCCCCCTACAATGAGCAGTTCTTC.